Here is one T cell receptor (beta chain) with its context. Trimming removed 2 bases from V and 2 bases from J, with 12 bases in between. Germline lookup yields CDR1 LGHDT and CDR2 YNNKEL (reference sequence). The CDR3 consists of 15 residues. As originally analysed: Amplification with reference gene primers provided the estimates of nucleated cell counts. TCRdb's table, derived via immunoSEQ multiplex PCR, lists solely in-frame clones and lacks some. V, J and clone size reflect that table, while D and trimming were determined from the DNA. Among around 100,000 clones, over 85% were seen once, and the ten largest hold approximately 17%. This sample is drawn from a study of blood T cell repertoires in COVID-19. Study context: From the United States, Italy and Spain came samples of acute and convalescent COVID-19.

The V gene is TRBV3-1 (or the pseudogene TRBV3-2), the J gene TRBJ2-5; D possibly corresponds to TRBD2 (6 bases). The sequence was collected from a woman over 75 in a cohort sampled during active COVID-19. The specimen was peripheral blood. CDR3 residues: CASSQREWRQETQYF. The CDR3 DNA is TGTGCCAGCAGCCAACGGGAGTGGAGGCAAGAGACCCAGTACTTC.